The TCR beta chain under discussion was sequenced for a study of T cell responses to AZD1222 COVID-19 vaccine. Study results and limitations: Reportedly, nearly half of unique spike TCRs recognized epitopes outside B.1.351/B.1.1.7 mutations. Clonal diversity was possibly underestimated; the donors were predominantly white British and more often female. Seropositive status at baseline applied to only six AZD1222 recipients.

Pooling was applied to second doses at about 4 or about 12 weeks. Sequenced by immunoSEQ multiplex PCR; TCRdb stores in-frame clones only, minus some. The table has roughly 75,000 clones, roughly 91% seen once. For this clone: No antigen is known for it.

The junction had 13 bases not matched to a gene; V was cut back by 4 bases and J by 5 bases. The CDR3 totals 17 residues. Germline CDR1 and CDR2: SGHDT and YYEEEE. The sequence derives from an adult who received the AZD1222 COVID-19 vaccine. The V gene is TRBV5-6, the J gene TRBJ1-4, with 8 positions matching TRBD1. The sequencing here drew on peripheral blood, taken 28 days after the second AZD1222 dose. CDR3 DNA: TGTGCCAGCAGCACTGCAGGGGGCGCTTCCTTCAATGAAAAACTGTTTTTT. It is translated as CASSTAGGASFNEKLFF.